The clone carrying this T cell receptor beta chain was counted only a few times. V shed 4 bases and J shed 0 bases, with 12 bases lying between them. From germline, CDR1 is LNHDA and CDR2 SQIVND (reference sequence). This CDR3 is 16 amino acids long. This entry comes from a study of identical twins. Healthy Caucasian donors formed the entire cohort. Template switching created a universal primer site, and the cDNA included unique molecular identifiers. TCRdb reprocessed the 5' RACE reads with MiXCR, giving one entry per CDR3 protein. The sample holds a few hundred thousand distinct CDR3 sequences, 7% to 9.5% seen once.

The rearrangement uses TRBV19 and TRBJ2-2, with no clear D. The clonotype originates from a woman aged 45-65 years in good health. The sample was naive T cells sorted from blood. Here the CDR3 reads CASSNPSGANTGELFF. The CDR3 DNA sequence: TGTGCCAGTAGTAACCCCTCCGGTGCGAACACCGGGGAGCTGTTTTTT.